This T cell receptor (beta chain) originates from a study of shared clonotypes between healthy human individuals. This CDR3 is built from 16 residues. Looked up from germline, CDR1 is SGHRS and CDR2 is YFSETQ. V shed 4 bases and J shed 5 bases, with 18 bases lying between them. Original handling: Because ImmunoSEQ provided only junction sequences with no quality scores, the filtering differed. TCRdb keeps only in-frame clones here, not all; method: immunoSEQ multiplex PCR. The V and J calls and the clone size are those of that table, but D and trimming were determined from the DNA. Here the sample spans around 700,000 clones, 90% to 95% being singletons. Selected positively for CCR7 and CD45RO-negative, naive CD8 cells excluded terminally differentiated effector memory CD45RA+ cells.

The gene calls are TRBV5-1 and TRBJ1-4, with TRBD1 as a possible D gene (6 bases). The receptor comes from a man younger than 40 in good health. Input material: naive CD8+ T cells sorted from blood. The CDR3 DNA reads TGCGCCAGCAGCCCGAACCTAAGGGGGGTAAATGAAAAACTGTTTTTT. Translation gives CASSPNLRGVNEKLFF.